This TCR beta chain is drawn from a study of shared clonotypes between healthy human individuals. For the study at large: Those who served as donors were a couple of women and a few men between the ages of 18 and 49. Findings and caveats of the study: Of the naive CD4 clonotypes, roughly 5.5% were shared across a few donors.

In regard to this clone: Its specificity is not known.

This CDR3 is 13 amino acids long. Germline values: CDR1 WNHNN, CDR2 SYGVQD (reference sequence). V was trimmed by 2 bases and J by 5 bases, leaving 7 bases between them. Across several immunoSEQ plates, the genomic DNA of each subset was split evenly. Profiling relied on immunoSEQ multiplex PCR, and the TCRdb table lists in-frame clones only, not all of them. Here the sample spans around 2.5 million clones, roughly 93% being singletons. All of the donors resided in Nashville, Tennessee, and each was a Caucasian adult. The chain couples TRBV10-1 to TRBJ1-5, with no clear D. This receptor was identified in a man aged 18 to 30 in good health. Some clones in this sample may be carry-over from other donors' samples. Source material: naive CD4+ T cells from PBMCs. Subset meaning: CD45RA+ positively selected. This CDR3 is CASSEVADQPQHF. DNA of the CDR3: TGCGCCAGCAGTGAGGTGGCTGATCAGCCCCAGCATTTT.